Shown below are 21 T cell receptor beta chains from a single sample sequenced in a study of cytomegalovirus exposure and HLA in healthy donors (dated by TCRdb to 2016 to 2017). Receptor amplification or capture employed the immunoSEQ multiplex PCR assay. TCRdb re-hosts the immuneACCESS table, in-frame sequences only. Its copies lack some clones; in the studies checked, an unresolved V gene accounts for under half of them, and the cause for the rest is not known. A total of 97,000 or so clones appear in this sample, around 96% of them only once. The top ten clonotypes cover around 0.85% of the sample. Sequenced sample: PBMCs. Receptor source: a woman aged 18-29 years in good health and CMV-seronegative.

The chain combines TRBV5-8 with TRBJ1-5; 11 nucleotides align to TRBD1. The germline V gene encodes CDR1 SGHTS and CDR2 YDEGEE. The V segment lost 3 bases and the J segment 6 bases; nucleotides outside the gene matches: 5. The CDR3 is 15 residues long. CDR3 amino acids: CASSWDRGAVQPQHF. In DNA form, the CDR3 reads TGTGCCAGCAGCTGGGACAGGGGGGCGGTTCAGCCCCAGCATTTT.

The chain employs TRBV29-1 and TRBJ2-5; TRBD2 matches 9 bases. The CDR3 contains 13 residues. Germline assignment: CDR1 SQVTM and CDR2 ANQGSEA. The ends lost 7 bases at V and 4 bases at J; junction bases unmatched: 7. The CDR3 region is CSGGGGAGETQYF. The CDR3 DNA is TGCAGCGGGGGCGGGGGGGCCGGAGAGACCCAGTACTTC.

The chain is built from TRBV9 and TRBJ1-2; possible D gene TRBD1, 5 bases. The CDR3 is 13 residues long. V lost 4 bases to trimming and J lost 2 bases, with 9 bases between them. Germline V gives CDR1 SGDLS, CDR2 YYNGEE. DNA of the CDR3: TGTGCCAGCAGCCTAGACAGAAACTATGGCTACACCTTC. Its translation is CASSLDRNYGYTF.

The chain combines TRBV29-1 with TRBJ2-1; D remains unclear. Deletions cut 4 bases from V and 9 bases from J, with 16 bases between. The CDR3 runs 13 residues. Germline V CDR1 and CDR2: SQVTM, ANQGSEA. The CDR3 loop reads CSVAPQYGGEQFF. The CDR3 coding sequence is TGCAGCGTTGCCCCTCAATACGGTGGTGAGCAGTTCTTC.

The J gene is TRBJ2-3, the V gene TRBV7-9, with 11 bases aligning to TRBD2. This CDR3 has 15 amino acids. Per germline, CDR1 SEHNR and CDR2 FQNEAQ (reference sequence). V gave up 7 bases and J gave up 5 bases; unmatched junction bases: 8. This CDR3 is CASTLTSGIVDTQYF. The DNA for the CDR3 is TGTGCCAGCACCCTGACTAGCGGGATCGTAGATACGCAGTATTTT.

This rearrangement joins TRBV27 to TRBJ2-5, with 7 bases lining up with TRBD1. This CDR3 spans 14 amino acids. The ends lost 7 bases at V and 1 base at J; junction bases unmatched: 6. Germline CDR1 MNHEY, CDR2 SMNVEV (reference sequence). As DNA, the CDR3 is TGTGCCAGCACTCCACAGGGGCTCCAAGAGACCCAGTACTTC. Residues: CASTPQGLQETQYF.

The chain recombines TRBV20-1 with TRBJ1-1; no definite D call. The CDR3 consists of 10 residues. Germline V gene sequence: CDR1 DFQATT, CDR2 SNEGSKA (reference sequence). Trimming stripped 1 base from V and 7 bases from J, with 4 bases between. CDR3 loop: CSARADEAFF. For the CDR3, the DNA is TGCAGTGCTAGAGCAGATGAAGCTTTCTTT.

CDR3 protein: CASSYSTGRWKETQYF. The CDR3 DNA follows: TGTGCCAGCAGTTACTCGACAGGGCGGTGGAAAGAGACCCAGTACTTC. The V gene is TRBV6-5, the J gene TRBJ2-5, with TRBD1 matching over 7 bases. The CDR3 consists of 16 residues. The ends lost 0 bases at V and 3 bases at J; junction bases unmatched: 7. Germline CDR1 is MNHEY and CDR2 is SVGAGI.

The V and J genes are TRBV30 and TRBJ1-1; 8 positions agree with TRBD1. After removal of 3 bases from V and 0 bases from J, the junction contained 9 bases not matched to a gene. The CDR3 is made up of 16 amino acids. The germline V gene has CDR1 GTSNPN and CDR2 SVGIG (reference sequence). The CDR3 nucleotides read TGTGCCTGGAGGCTGGGACAGGCCTCTTTGAACACTGAAGCTTTCTTT. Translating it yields CAWRLGQASLNTEAFF.

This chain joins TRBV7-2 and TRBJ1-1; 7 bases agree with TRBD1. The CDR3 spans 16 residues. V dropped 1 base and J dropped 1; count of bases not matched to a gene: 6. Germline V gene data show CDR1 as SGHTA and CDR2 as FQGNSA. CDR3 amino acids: CASSLDRDSSNTEAFF. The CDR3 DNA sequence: TGTGCCAGCAGCTTAGACAGGGACAGCTCGAACACTGAAGCTTTCTTT.

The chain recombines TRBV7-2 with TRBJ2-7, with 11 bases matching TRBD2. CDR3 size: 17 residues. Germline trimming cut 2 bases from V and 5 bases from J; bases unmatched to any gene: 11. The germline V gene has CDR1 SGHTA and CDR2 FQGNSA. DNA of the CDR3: TGTGCCAGCAGCTTAAACGGTGGGGGACTAGCGGAACACGAGCAGTACTTC. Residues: CASSLNGGGLAEHEQYF.

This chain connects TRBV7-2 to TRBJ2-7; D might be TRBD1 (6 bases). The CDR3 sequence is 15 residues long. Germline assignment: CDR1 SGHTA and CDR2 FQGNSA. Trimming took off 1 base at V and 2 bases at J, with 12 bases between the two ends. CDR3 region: CASSLGTEAPYEQYF. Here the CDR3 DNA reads TGTGCCAGCAGCTTAGGGACAGAAGCTCCCTACGAGCAGTACTTC. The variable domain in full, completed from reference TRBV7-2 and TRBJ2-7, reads GAGVSQSPSNKVTEKGKDVELRCDPISGHTALYWYRQSLGQGLEFLIYFQGNSAPDKSGLPSDRFSAERTGGSVSTLTIQRTQQEDSAVYLCASSLGTEAPYEQYFGPGTRLTVT.

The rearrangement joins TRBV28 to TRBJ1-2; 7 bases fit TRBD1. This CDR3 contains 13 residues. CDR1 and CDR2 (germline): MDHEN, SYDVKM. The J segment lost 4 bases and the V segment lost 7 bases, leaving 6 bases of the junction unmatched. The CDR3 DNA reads TGTGCCAGCACCGCGACAGGGACCTATGGCTACACCTTC. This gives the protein CASTATGTYGYTF.

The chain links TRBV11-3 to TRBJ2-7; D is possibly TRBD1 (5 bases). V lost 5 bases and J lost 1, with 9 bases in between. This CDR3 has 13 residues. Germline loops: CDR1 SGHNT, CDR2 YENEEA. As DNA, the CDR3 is TGTGCCAGCAGCCTTGACAGTTCCTACGAGCAGTACTTC. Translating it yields CASSLDSSYEQYF. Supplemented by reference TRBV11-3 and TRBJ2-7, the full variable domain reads EAGVVQSPRYKIIEKKQPVAFWCNPISGHNTLYWYLQNLGQGPELLIRYENEEAVDDSQLPKDRFSAERLKGVDSTLKIQPAELGDSAVYLCASSLDSSYEQYFGPGTRLTVT.

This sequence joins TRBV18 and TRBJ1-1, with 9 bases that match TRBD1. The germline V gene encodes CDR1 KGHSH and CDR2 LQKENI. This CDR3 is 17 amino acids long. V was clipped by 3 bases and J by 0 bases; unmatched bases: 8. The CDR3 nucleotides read TGTGCCAGCTCACCTAGGGGGACAGGGACATTGAACACTGAAGCTTTCTTT. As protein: CASSPRGTGTLNTEAFF.

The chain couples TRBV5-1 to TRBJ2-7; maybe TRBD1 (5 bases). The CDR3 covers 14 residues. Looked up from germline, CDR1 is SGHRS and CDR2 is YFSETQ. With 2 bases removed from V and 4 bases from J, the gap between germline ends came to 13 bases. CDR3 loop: CASSLGAASYEQYF. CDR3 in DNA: TGCGCCAGCAGCTTAGGGGCCGCCTCTTACGAGCAGTACTTC.

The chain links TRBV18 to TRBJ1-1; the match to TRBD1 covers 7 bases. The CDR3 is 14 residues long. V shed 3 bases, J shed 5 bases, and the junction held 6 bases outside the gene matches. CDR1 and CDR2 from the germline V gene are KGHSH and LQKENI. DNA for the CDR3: TGTGCCAGCTCACCCGACAGGGTAGGGACTGAAGCTTTCTTT. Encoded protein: CASSPDRVGTEAFF.

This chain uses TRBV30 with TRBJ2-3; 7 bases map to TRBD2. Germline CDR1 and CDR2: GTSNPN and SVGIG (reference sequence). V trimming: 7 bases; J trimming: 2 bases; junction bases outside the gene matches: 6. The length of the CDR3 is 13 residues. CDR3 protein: CAFTGGPTDTQYF. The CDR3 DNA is TGTGCCTTCACGGGAGGCCCCACAGATACGCAGTATTTT.

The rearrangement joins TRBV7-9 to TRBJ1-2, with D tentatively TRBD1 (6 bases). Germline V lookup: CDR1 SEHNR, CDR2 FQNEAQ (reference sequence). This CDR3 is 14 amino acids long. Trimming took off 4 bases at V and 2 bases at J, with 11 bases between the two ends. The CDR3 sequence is CASSYGQPNYGYTF. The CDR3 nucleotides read TGTGCCAGCAGCTACGGACAGCCCAACTATGGCTACACCTTC.

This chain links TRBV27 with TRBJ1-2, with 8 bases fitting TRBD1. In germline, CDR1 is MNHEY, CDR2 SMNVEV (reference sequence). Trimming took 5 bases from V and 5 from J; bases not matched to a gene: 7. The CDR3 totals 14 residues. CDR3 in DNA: TGTGCCAGCAGTCCAGGGGGCGCTGGGTATGGCTACACCTTC. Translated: CASSPGGAGYGYTF.

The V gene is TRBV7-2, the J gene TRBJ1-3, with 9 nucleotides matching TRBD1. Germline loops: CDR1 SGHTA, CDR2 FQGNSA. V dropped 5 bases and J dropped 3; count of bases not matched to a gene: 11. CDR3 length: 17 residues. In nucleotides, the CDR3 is TGTGCCAGCAGCCCATTCTCGACAGGGGGTGGTGGAAACACCATATATTTT. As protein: CASSPFSTGGGGNTIYF.